The 8 T cell receptor beta chains given below trace back to one sample, sequenced in a study of T-cell reconstitution after alpha-beta-depleted transplantation in children. Unique molecular identifiers tagged the TCRbeta library. TCRdb used MiXCR to reprocess the PCR reads, holding one entry per CDR3 protein. The sample has around 300,000 distinct CDR3 sequences; around a tenth are singletons. Material: peripheral blood, obtained 180 days after TCRalphabeta/CD19-depleted stem cell transplant. The receptor set was obtained from a male patient between 2 and 10 years old who had a stem cell transplant for chronic granulomatous disease, so the T cells may come from the graft donor.

This clonotype was seen ten or more times. CDR3 amino acids: CSAETGNYEQYF. CDR3 nucleotides: TGCAGCGCAGAAACAGGGAACTACGAGCAGTACTTC. The chain joins TRBV29-1 to TRBJ2-7; possible D gene TRBD1, 6 bases. The CDR3 is made up of 12 amino acids. Germline values: CDR1 SQVTM, CDR2 ANQGSEA. V was trimmed by 7 bases and J by 3 bases, leaving 13 bases between them.

This clonotype was counted at least ten times. The chain employs TRBV4-2 and TRBJ2-5; unclear D gene. The CDR3 length is 16 residues. Trimming took 0 bases from V and 2 from J, leaving 13 bases between them. In germline, CDR1 is LGHNA, CDR2 YNFKEQ. The CDR3 here is CASSQDRFYSQETQYF. CDR3 DNA sequence: TGTGCCAGCAGCCAAGATCGATTTTACAGTCAAGAGACCCAGTACTTC.

Ten or more counts support this clonotype. The rearrangement joins TRBV28 to TRBJ2-7; D gene unclear. Per germline, CDR1 MDHEN and CDR2 SYDVKM. V was pared by 5 bases and J by 1 base, with 3 bases between. The CDR3 loop spans 11 amino acids. The CDR3 nucleotides are TGTGCCAGCAGTCAATCCTACGAGCAGTACTTC. It specifies CASSQSYEQYF.

About this clonotype: The CDR3 end shows no conserved phenylalanine or tryptophan, and so a read error is likely. The chain recombines TRBV12-3 or TRBV12-4 with TRBJ1-5; D might be TRBD1 (6 bases). This CDR3 region has 13 residues. Deletions cut 6 bases from V and 7 bases from J, with 13 bases between. The CDR3 DNA is TGTGCCAGCAGCCCGTACAGGGACCAGCCCCAGCATATT. Translated, it gives CASSPYRDQPQHI.

The chain uses TRBV7-9 and TRBJ2-2; D is undetermined. The CDR3 has 16 residues. Trimming shortened V by 4 bases and J by 1 base, and 13 bases separated the two germline ends. Per germline, CDR1 SEHNR and CDR2 FQNEAQ (reference sequence). The CDR3 DNA follows: TGTGCCAGCAGCTCCGGAGACTGGAGGAACACCGGGGAGCTGTTTTTT. Translation: CASSSGDWRNTGELFF. The full variable domain, completed using reference TRBV7-9 and TRBJ2-2, is DTGVSQNPRHKITKRGQNVTFRCDPISEHNRLYWYRQTLGQGPEFLTYFQNEAQLEKSRLLSDRFSAERPKGSFSTLEIQRTEQGDSAMYLCASSSGDWRNTGELFFGEGSRLTVL.

The chain has TRBV18 and TRBJ1-2, with TRBD1 as a possible D gene (5 bases). V gave up 4 bases and J gave up 4 bases, with 13 bases separating them. The CDR3 runs to 14 residues. CDR1 is KGHSH, CDR2 LQKENI, per germline. The CDR3 protein is CASSQGKGSYGYTF. As DNA, the CDR3 is TGTGCCAGCTCACAGGGGAAGGGGAGCTATGGCTACACCTTC. The whole variable domain, filled in from reference TRBV18 and TRBJ1-2, reads NAGVMQNPRHLVRRRGQEARLRCSPMKGHSHVYWYRQLPEEGLKFMVYLQKENIIDESGMPKERFSAEFPKEGPSILRIQQVVRGDSAAYFCASSQGKGSYGYTFGSGTRLTVV.

This clonotype was seen ten or more times. The chain is built from TRBV28 and TRBJ1-2; no definite D call. V was clipped by 3 bases and J by 4 bases, with 12 bases between them. Germline V gives CDR1 MDHEN, CDR2 SYDVKM. The CDR3 is made up of 14 amino acids. This CDR3 reads CASSFLGSLYGYTF. The CDR3 DNA follows: TGTGCCAGCAGTTTTTTGGGGAGCCTCTATGGCTACACCTTC.

About this clonotype itself: A much larger clone is a single base away; this may be a read error. The chain links TRBV24-1 to TRBJ2-1; 9 bases match TRBD2. Germline CDR1 is KGHDR and CDR2 is SFDVKD. This CDR3 comprises 16 residues. Trimming at V came to 3 bases and at J to 6 bases, leaving 8 bases not matched to a gene. This CDR3 reads CATSDQTSGLSNEQFF. The DNA for the CDR3 is TGTGCCACCAGTGATCAGACTAGCGGATTATCCAATGAGCAGTTCTTC.